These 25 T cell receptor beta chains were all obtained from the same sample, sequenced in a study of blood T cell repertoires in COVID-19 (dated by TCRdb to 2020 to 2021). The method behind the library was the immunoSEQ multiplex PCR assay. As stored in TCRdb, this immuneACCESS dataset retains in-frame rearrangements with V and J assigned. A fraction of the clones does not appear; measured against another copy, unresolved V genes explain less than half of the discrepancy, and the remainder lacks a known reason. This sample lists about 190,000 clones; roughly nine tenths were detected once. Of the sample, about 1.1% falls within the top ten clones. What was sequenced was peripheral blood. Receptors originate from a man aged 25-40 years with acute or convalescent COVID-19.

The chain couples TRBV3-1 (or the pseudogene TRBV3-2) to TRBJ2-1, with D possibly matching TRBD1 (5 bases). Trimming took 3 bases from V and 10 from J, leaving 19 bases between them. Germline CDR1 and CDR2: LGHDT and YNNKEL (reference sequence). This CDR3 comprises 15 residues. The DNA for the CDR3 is TGTGCCAGCAGCCAGTTAACGACAGCCCCCATCGAGCAGTTCTTC. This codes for CASSQLTTAPIEQFF.

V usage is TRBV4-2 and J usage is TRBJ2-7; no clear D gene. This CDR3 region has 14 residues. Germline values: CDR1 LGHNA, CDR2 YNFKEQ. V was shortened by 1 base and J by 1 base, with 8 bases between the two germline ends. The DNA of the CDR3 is TGTGCCAGCAGCCAAGCTCACGGTTCCTACGAGCAGTACTTC. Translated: CASSQAHGSYEQYF.

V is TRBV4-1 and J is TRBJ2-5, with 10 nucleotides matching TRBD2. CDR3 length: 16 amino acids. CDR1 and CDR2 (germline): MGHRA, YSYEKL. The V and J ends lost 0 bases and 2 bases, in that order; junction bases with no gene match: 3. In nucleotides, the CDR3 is TGCGCCAGCAGCCAAGAAGGACTAGCGGTACAAGAGACCCAGTACTTC. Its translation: CASSQEGLAVQETQYF.

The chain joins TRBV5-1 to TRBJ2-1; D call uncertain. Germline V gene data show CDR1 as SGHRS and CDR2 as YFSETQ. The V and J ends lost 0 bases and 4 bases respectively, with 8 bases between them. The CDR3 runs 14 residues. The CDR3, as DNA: TGCGCCAGCAGCTTGGAACGGTCGTACAATGAGCAGTTCTTC. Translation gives CASSLERSYNEQFF.

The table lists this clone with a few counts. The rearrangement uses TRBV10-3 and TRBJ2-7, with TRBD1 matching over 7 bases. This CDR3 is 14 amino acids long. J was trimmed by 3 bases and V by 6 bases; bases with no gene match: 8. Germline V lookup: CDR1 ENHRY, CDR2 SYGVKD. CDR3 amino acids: CAISDRVPRYEQYF. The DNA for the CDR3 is TGTGCCATCAGCGACAGGGTTCCCCGCTACGAGCAGTACTTC.

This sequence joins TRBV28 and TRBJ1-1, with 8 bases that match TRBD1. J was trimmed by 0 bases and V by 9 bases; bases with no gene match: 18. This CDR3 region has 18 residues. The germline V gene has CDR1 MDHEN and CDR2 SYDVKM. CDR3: CASRTIMGDRFMNTEAFF. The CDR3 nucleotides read TGTGCCAGTCGTACTATAATGGGGGACAGGTTCATGAACACTGAAGCTTTCTTT.

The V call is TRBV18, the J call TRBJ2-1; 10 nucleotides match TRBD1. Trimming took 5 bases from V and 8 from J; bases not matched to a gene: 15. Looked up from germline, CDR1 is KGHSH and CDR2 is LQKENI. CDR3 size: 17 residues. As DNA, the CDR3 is TGTGCCAGCTCATCAAACGCCCCCGGGACAGGGGCCGATGAGCAGTTCTTC. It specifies CASSSNAPGTGADEQFF. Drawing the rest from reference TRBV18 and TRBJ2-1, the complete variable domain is NAGVMQNPRHLVRRRGQEARLRCSPMKGHSHVYWYRQLPEEGLKFMVYLQKENIIDESGMPKERFSAEFPKEGPSILRIQQVVRGDSAAYFCASSSNAPGTGADEQFFGPGTRLTVL.

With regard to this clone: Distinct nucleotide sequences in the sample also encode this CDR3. The CDR3 coding sequence is TGCGCCAGCAGCCAGGGGGCCCAGCAGAAGACCCAGTACTTC. Protein: CASSQGAQQKTQYF. The chain employs TRBV4-1 and TRBJ2-5; D perhaps matches TRBD1 (6 bases). Germline assignment: CDR1 MGHRA and CDR2 YSYEKL. The V gene lost 3 bases and the J gene lost 6 bases, with 14 bases spanning the gap. CDR3 length equals 14 residues.

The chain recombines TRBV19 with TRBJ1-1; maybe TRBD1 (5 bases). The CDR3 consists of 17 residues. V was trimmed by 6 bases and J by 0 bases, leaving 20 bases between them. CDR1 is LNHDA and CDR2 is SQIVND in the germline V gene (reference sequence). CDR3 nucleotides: TGTGCCAGTAGCTTATACCCCTCGGGACTACTGAACACTGAAGCTTTCTTT. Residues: CASSLYPSGLLNTEAFF.

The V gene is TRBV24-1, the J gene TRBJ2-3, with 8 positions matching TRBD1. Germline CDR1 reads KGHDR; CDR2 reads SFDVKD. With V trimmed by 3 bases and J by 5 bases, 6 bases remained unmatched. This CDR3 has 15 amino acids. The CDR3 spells CATSDRQGAGDTQYF. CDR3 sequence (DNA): TGTGCCACCAGTGATCGGCAGGGGGCTGGAGATACGCAGTATTTT.

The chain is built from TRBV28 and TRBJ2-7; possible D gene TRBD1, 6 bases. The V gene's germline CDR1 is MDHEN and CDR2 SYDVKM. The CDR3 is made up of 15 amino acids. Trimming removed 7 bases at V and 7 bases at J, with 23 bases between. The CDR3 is CASNSLTGTRTEQYF. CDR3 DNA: TGTGCCAGCAACTCGCTTACCGGGACACGCACGGAGCAGTACTTC.

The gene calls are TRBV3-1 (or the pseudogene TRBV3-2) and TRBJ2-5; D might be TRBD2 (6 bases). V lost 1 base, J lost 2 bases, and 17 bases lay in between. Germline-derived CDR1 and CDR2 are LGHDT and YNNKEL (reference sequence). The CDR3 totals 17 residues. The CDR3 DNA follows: TGTGCCAGCAGCCAAGCGTGGGGGGAGAAGTCTCAAGAGACCCAGTACTTC. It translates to CASSQAWGEKSQETQYF.

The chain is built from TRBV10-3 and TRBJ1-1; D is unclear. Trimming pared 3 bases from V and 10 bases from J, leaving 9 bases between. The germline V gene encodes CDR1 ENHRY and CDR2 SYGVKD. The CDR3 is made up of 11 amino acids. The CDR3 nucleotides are TGTGCCATCAGTGACCCCGCGCGAGCTTTCTTT. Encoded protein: CAISDPARAFF.

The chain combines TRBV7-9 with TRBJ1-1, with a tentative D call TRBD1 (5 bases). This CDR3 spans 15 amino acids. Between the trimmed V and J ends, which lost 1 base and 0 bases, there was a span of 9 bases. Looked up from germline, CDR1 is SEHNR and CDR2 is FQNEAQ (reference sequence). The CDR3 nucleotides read TGTGCCAGCAGCTTAGAAGGAGGGGTGAACACTGAAGCTTTCTTT. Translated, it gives CASSLEGGVNTEAFF. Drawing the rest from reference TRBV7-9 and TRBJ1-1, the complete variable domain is DTGVSQNPRHKITKRGQNVTFRCDPISEHNRLYWYRQTLGQGPEFLTYFQNEAQLEKSRLLSDRFSAERPKGSFSTLEIQRTEQGDSAMYLCASSLEGGVNTEAFFGQGTRLTVV.

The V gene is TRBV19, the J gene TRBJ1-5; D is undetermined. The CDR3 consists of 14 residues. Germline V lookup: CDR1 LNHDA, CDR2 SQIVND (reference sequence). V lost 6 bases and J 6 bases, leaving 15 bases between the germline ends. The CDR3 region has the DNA TGTGCCAGTAGCCTTCGCTCAGGTAGTCAGCCCCAGCATTTT. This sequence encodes CASSLRSGSQPQHF.

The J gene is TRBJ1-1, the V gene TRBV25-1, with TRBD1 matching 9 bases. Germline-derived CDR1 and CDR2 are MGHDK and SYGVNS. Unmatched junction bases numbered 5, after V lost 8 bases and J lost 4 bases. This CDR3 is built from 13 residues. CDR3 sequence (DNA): TGTGCCAGCTGGGGACAGGGAGCCACTGAAGCTTTCTTT. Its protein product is CASWGQGATEAFF.

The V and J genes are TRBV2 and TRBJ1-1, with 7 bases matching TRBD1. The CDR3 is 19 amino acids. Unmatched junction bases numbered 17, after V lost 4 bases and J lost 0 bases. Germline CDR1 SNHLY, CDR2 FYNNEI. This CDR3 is CASSGERQGQNLMNTEAFF. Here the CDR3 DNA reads TGTGCCAGCAGTGGAGAGCGACAGGGACAGAATCTTATGAACACTGAAGCTTTCTTT.

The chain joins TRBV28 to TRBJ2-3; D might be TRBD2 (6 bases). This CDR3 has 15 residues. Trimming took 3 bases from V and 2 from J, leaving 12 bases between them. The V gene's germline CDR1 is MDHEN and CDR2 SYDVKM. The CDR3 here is CASSFGWGDTDTQYF. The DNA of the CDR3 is TGTGCCAGCAGTTTTGGTTGGGGGGACACAGATACGCAGTATTTT.

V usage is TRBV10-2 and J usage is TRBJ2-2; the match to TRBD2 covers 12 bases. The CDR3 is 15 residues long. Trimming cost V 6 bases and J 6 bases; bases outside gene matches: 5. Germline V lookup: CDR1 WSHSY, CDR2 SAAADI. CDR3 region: CASRTGTSGSGELFF. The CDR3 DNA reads TGCGCCAGCAGGACCGGGACTAGCGGGTCCGGGGAGCTGTTTTTT.

CDR3 nucleotides: TGCGCCAGCAGTTCTGGACAGGGGGGGAGAGCTAACTATGGCTACACCTTC. As protein: CASSSGQGGRANYGYTF. V usage is TRBV5-1 and J usage is TRBJ1-2; the match to TRBD1 covers 10 bases. The CDR3 is made up of 17 amino acids. V lost 5 bases, J lost 0 bases, and 10 bases stayed unmatched. From germline, CDR1 is SGHRS and CDR2 YFSETQ.

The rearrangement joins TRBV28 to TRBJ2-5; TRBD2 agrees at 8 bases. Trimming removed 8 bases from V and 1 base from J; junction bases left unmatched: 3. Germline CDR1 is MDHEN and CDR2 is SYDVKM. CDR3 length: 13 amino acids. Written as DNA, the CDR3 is TGTGCCAGCGTCGGGGGGGCCCAAGAGACCCAGTACTTC. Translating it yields CASVGGAQETQYF.

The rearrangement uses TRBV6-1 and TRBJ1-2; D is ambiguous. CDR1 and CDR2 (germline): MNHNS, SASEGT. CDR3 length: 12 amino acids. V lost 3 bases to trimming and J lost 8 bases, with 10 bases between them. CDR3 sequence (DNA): TGTGCCAGCAGTGACCCGGAGAGGGGCTACACCTTC. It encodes CASSDPERGYTF.

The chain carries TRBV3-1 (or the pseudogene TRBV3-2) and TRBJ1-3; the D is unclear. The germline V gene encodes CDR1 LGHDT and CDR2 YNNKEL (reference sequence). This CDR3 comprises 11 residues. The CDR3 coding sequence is TGTGCAGCCTCCTCTGGAAACACCATATATTTT. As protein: CAASSGNTIYF.

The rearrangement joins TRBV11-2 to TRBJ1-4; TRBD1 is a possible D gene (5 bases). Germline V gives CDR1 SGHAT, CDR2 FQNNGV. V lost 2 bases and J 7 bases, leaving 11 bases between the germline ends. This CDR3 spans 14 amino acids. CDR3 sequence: CASSLFPGGEKLFF. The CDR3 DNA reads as TGTGCCAGCAGCTTATTCCCGGGGGGTGAAAAACTGTTTTTT.

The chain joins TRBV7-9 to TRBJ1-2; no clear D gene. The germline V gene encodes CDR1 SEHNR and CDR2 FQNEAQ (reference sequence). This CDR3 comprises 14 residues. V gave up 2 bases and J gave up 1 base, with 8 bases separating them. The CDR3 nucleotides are TGTGCCAGCAGCTTACACTCAATTAACTATGGCTACACCTTC. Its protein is CASSLHSINYGYTF.